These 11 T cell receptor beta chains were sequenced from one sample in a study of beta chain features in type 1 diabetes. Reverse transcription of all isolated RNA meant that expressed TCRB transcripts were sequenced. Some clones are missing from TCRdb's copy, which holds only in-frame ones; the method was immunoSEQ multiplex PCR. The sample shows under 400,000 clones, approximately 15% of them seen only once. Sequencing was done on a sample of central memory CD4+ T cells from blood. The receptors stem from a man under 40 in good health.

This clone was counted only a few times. CDR3: CATGKLEADTQYF. CDR3 in DNA: TGTGCCACCGGCAAACTAGAGGCAGATACGCAGTATTTT. This rearrangement joins TRBV7-8 to TRBJ2-3, with a tentative D call TRBD2 (5 bases). Trimming removed 10 bases from V and 4 bases from J, with 15 bases in between. The CDR3 runs 13 residues. Germline V gives CDR1 SGHVS, CDR2 FQNEAQ.

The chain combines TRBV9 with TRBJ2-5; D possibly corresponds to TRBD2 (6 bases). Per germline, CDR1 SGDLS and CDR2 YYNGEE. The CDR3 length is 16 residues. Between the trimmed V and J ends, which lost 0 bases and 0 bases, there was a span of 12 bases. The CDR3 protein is CASSVAGVADQETQYF. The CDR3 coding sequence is TGTGCCAGCAGCGTAGCAGGCGTAGCGGACCAAGAGACCCAGTACTTC.

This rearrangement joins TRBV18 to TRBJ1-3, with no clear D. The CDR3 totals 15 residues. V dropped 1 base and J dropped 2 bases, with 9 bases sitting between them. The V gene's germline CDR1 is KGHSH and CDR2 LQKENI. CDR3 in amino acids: CASSPQSGAGNTIYF. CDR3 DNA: TGTGCCAGCTCACCACAATCCGGTGCTGGAAACACCATATATTTT.

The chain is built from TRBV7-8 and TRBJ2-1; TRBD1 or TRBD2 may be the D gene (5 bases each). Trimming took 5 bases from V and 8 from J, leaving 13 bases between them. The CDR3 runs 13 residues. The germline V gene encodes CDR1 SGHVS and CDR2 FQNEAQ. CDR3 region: CASSRPRGDEQFF. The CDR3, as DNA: TGTGCCAGCAGCCGCCCCCGAGGGGATGAGCAGTTCTTC.

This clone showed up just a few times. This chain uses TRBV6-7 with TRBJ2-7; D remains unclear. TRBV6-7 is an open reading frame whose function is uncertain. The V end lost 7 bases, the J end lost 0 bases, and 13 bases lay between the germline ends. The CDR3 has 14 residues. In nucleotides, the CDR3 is TGTGCCAGCATTAGGACCAAAAGCTCCTACGAGCAGTACTTC. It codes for CASIRTKSSYEQYF.

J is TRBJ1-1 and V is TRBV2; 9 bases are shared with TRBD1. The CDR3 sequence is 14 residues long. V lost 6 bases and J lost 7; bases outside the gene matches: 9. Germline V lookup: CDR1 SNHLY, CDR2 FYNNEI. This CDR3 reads CASRDETGGDEAFF. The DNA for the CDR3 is TGTGCCAGCAGAGATGAGACAGGGGGGGATGAAGCTTTCTTT. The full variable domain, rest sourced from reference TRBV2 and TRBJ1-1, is EPEVTQTPSHQVTQMGQEVILRCVPISNHLYFYWYRQILGQKVEFLVSFYNNEISEKSEIFDDQFSVERPDGSNFTLKIRSTKLEDSAMYFCASRDETGGDEAFFGQGTRLTVV.

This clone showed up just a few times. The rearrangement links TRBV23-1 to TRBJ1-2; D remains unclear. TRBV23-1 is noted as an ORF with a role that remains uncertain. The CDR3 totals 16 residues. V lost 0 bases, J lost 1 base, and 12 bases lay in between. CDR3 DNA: TGCGCCAGCAGTCAATCGCGGGCAGAAGTTAACTATGGCTACACCTTC. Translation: CASSQSRAEVNYGYTF.

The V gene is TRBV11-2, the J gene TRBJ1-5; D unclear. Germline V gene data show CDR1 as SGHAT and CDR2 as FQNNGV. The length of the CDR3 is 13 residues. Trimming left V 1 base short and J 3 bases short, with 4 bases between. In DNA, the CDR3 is TGTGCCAGCAGCTTAGGGGTCAATCAGCCCCAGCATTTT. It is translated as CASSLGVNQPQHF.

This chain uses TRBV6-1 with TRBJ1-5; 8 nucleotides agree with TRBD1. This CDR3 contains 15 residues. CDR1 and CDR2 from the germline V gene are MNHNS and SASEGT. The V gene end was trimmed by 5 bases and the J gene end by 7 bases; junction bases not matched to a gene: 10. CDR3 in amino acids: CASSPGTGRGQPQHF. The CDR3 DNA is TGTGCCAGCAGTCCCGGGACAGGTCGGGGGCAGCCCCAGCATTTT.

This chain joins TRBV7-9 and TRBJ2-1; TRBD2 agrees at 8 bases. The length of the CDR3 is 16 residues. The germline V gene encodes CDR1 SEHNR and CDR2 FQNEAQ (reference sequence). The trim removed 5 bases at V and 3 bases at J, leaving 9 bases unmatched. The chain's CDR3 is CASSRDGGGLYNEQFF. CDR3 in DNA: TGTGCCAGCAGCCGGGACGGCGGGGGGCTCTACAATGAGCAGTTCTTC.

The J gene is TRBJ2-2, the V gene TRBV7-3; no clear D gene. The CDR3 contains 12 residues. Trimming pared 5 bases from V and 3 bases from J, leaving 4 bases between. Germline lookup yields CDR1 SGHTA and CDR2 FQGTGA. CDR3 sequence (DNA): TGTGCCAGCAGCACTTACACCGGGGAGCTGTTTTTT. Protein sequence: CASSTYTGELFF.